This T cell receptor (beta chain) was sequenced in a study of patients and donors after allogeneic stem cell transplantation. This clonotype was counted a few times. Via MiXCR, TCRdb re-called the RT-PCR reads, giving one row per CDR3 protein. Here the sample spans approximately 170,000 distinct CDR3 sequences, 24% being singletons. This CDR3 spans 14 amino acids. CDR1 is SQVTM, CDR2 ANQGSEA, per germline. V was shortened by 3 bases and J by 2 bases, with 11 bases between the two germline ends. The sequence was collected from a human donor who was either an allogeneic HSCT recipient or a stem cell or donor lymphocyte infusion donor (not recorded which). It is not recorded whose cells these are; they may come from a transplant donor. The chain has TRBV29-1 and TRBJ1-3; D not resolved. The sequenced material came from blood, either unsorted or a sorted T cell fraction (not recorded which). The CDR3 DNA sequence: TGCAGCGTTGAGATCCACGGGACTGGAAACACCATATATTTT. Its protein is CSVEIHGTGNTIYF. Combining the CDR3 with reference TRBV29-1 and TRBJ1-3 gives the whole variable domain SAVISQKPSRDICQRGTSLTIQCQVDSQVTMMFWYRQQPGQSLTLIATANQGSEATYESGFVIDKFPISRPNLTFSTLTVSNMSPEDSSIYLCSVEIHGTGNTIYFGEGSWLTVV.